These T cell receptor beta chains were read from a single sample in a study of shared clonotypes between healthy human individuals. Here immunoSEQ multiplex PCR was the method, and the copy in TCRdb shows in-frame clones only, minus some. The sample lists 450,000 to 700,000 clones, 95% to 96% occurring once. Sequences were obtained from naive CD8+ T cells sorted from blood. The receptors here all came from a woman aged 30 to 39 in good health. CDR3s include the opening cysteine and the closing phenylalanine or tryptophan. The D gene is left open where the match is weak. Size is stated for part of the rows, as once, few or many counts, or as a class when the clone is expanded.

j_call v_call cdr3_length clone_size d_call cdr3_nt cdr3_aa
TRBJ1-5 TRBV2 15 NA NA TGTGCCAGCAGTGGCGGGAAGGGTTCTGCTCAGCCCCAGCATTTT CASSGGKGSAQPQHF
TRBJ2-7 TRBV28 12 NA NA TGTGCCAGCAGTTTTGGACTCTACGAGCAGTACTTC CASSFGLYEQYF
TRBJ2-1 TRBV29-1 13 NA TRBD2 TGCAGCGCTGGACTAGCGGGGGACAATGAGCAGTTCTTC CSAGLAGDNEQFF
TRBJ2-7 TRBV29-1 12 NA NA TGCAGCGTTGGCGGGGACCCGCTCGAGCAGTACTTC CSVGGDPLEQYF
TRBJ2-7 TRBV27 14 NA TRBD1 TGTGCCAGCAGACCCCAGACAGGGGGCAACGAGCAGTACTTC CASRPQTGGNEQYF
TRBJ1-2 TRBV6-1 13 NA NA TGTGCCAGCAGTGACAGATCTAACTATGGCTACACCTTC CASSDRSNYGYTF
TRBJ2-7 TRBV6-5 13 NA NA TGTGCCAGCAGTTACTCGACAGCCTACGAGCAGTACTTC CASSYSTAYEQYF
TRBJ1-1 TRBV11-2 12 few NA TGTGCCAGCAGCCCAATGACAGCGAGAGCTTTCTTT CASSPMTARAFF
TRBJ2-4 TRBV19 15 NA NA TGTGCCAGTACCCCCGCCCAGGGGAGCGAAAACATTCAGTACTTC CASTPAQGSENIQYF
TRBJ1-5 TRBV7-6 13 NA NA TGTGCCAGCAGTAGGACCAGTTATCAGCCCCAGCATTTT CASSRTSYQPQHF
TRBJ2-7 TRBV28 15 NA TRBD2 TGTGCCAGCAGTTTTCCCGCTAGCGGATATTACGAGCAGTACTTC CASSFPASGYYEQYF
TRBJ2-1 TRBV28 15 NA NA TGTGCCAGCAGCGTCATTGGAAACTCCTACAATGAGCAGTTCTTC CASSVIGNSYNEQFF
TRBJ2-7 TRBV5-1 12 NA NA TGCGCCAGCAGCTTGGTTTCCGGCGAGCAGTACTTC CASSLVSGEQYF
TRBJ2-1 TRBV2 16 NA TRBD2 TGTGCCAGCAGTGAATATAGAGCGGGGGAATACAATGAGCAGTTCTTC CASSEYRAGEYNEQFF
TRBJ1-1 TRBV7-9 15 few NA TGTGCCAGCAGCAAGGTCCCCCGGGGGTACACTGAAGCTTTCTTT CASSKVPRGYTEAFF
TRBJ1-5 TRBV28 12 few NA TGTGCCAGCAGTCCCCGAAGTCAGCCCCAGCATTTT CASSPRSQPQHF
TRBJ2-1 TRBV5-6 14 NA TRBD2 TGTGCCAGCAGCGCCGGACTAGCACTAAATGAGCAGTTCTTC CASSAGLALNEQFF
TRBJ2-1 TRBV28 13 NA TRBD2 TGTGCCCCCCGGCTAGCGGGATACAATGAGCAGTTCTTC CAPRLAGYNEQFF
TRBJ1-1 TRBV28 11 NA TRBD1 TGTGCCAGCAGTTTCACAGGGGACGCTTTCTTT CASSFTGDAFF
TRBJ2-7 TRBV15 14 NA NA TGTGCCACCAGAAATCCAGGAATCTCCTACGAGCAGTACTTC CATRNPGISYEQYF
TRBJ1-4 TRBV29-1 16 NA NA TGCAGCGCGCGGACGCTAGATCTCGGTCGGGTTGAAAAACTGTTTTTT CSARTLDLGRVEKLFF
TRBJ2-3 TRBV28 16 NA TRBD1 TGTGCCAGCAGTTTGGTAACAGGGGGCCCCACAGATACGCAGTATTTT CASSLVTGGPTDTQYF
TRBJ1-5 TRBV7-2 18 NA NA TGTGCCAGCAGCCCCAGTCTCGAGGAGGGATATAGCAATCAGCCCCAGCATTTT CASSPSLEEGYSNQPQHF
TRBJ2-1 TRBV28 18 once TRBD2 TGTGCCAGCAGTGCCGGGACTAGCGGGAGCCACAATTTCAATGAGCAGTTCTTC CASSAGTSGSHNFNEQFF
TRBJ2-7 TRBV28 14 once TRBD1 TGTGCCAGCACCTTTCCCGGGACAGCCTACGAGCAGTACTTC CASTFPGTAYEQYF
TRBJ1-1 TRBV5-6 14 NA TRBD1 TGTGCCAGCAGCTTGGAGGGGGCAGGCACTGAAGCTTTCTTT CASSLEGAGTEAFF
TRBJ1-5 TRBV27 14 NA NA TGTGCCAGCAGTTTTCTGGGAAGTAATCAGCCCCAGCATTTT CASSFLGSNQPQHF